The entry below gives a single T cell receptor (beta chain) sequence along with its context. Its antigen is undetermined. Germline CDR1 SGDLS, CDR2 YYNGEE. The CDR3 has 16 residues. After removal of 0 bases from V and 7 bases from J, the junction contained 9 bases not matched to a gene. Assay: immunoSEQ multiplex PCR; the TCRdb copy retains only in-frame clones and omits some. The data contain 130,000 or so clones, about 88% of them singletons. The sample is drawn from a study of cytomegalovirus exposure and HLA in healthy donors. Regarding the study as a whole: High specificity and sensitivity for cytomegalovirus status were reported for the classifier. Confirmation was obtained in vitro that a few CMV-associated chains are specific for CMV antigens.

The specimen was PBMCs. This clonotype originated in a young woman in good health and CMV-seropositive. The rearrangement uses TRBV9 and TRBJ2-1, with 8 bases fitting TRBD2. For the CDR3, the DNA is TGTGCCAGCAGCGTAGTTGGAGCGGGGGTCGGAAATGAGCAGTTCTTC. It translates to CASSVVGAGVGNEQFF.